Shown below are 12 T cell receptor beta chains from a single sample sequenced in a study of shared clonotypes between healthy human individuals. Data came from immunoSEQ multiplex PCR; TCRdb stores just in-frame clones and leaves some out. Here the sample spans about 2.3 million clones, 93% being singletons. The sequenced material came from naive CD4+ T cells from PBMCs. Regarding subset: CD45RA+ positively selected. These receptors came from a man aged 18 to 29 in good health. Some clones in this sample may be carry-over from other donors' samples.

CDR3 nucleotide sequence: TGTGCCAGCTCACCACGGTCAGGGGTGAGCACCGGGGAGCTGTTTTTT. It translates to CASSPRSGVSTGELFF. The chain uses TRBV18 and TRBJ2-2; perhaps TRBD1 as D (6 bases). CDR3 length equals 16 residues. Trimming left V 1 base short and J 4 bases short, with 13 bases between. The germline V gene has CDR1 KGHSH and CDR2 LQKENI.

The chain carries TRBV5-5 and TRBJ2-5, with TRBD1 identical over 8 bases. With V trimmed by 1 base and J by 3 bases, 2 bases remained unmatched. CDR3 length: 14 amino acids. The germline V gene has CDR1 SGHKS and CDR2 YYEKEE (reference sequence). The CDR3, as DNA: TGTGCCAGCAGCTTGACAGGGGGTGAAGAGACCCAGTACTTC. Translation gives CASSLTGGEETQYF.

This chain uses TRBV7-8 with TRBJ2-1, with D possibly being TRBD1 or TRBD2 (5 bases each). The V end was cut by 6 bases, the J end by 0 bases, with 9 bases between. Germline lookup yields CDR1 SGHVS and CDR2 FQNEAQ. The CDR3 runs 14 residues. The chain's CDR3 is CASREGSSYNEQFF. The CDR3 DNA sequence: TGTGCCAGCAGAGAGGGGAGCTCCTACAATGAGCAGTTCTTC.

V gene TRBV18 combines with J gene TRBJ2-6, with D possibly being TRBD1 (6 bases). The CDR3 has 19 amino acids. Per the germline V gene, CDR1 is KGHSH and CDR2 is LQKENI. Trimming left V 5 bases short and J 0 bases short, with 20 bases between. CDR3 coding DNA: TGTGCCAGCTCAGGTACCAGTGGCGCGGACAGCTCTGGGGCCAACGTCCTGACTTTC. It is translated as CASSGTSGADSSGANVLTF. Based on the CDR3 plus reference TRBV18 and TRBJ2-6, the full variable domain is NAGVMQNPRHLVRRRGQEARLRCSPMKGHSHVYWYRQLPEEGLKFMVYLQKENIIDESGMPKERFSAEFPKEGPSILRIQQVVRGDSAAYFCASSGTSGADSSGANVLTFGAGSRLTVL.

The CDR3 protein is CASCLAEPNYGYTF. CDR3 bases: TGTGCCAGCTGCCTGGCGGAGCCTAACTATGGCTACACCTTC. The gene calls are TRBV28 and TRBJ1-2; D not resolved. Germline CDR1 MDHEN, CDR2 SYDVKM. Trimming left V 8 bases short and J 0 bases short, with 13 bases between. The CDR3 totals 14 residues.

V is TRBV6-5 and J is TRBJ1-1, with a weak D call TRBD1 (5 bases). This CDR3 has 14 amino acids. V was pared by 2 bases and J by 6 bases, with 13 bases between. Germline CDR1 and CDR2: MNHEY and SVGAGI. CDR3 bases: TGTGCCAGCAGTTACGGGGGGTTTATGCCTGAAGCTTTCTTT. It is translated as CASSYGGFMPEAFF.

The J gene is TRBJ2-7, the V gene TRBV11-3; TRBD1 matches at 10 bases. The CDR3 has 14 residues. Germline trimming cut 5 bases from V and 4 bases from J; bases unmatched to any gene: 5. The germline gives CDR1 SGHNT, CDR2 YENEEA. The CDR3 reads CASSPGQGVYEQYF. CDR3 bases: TGTGCCAGCAGCCCCGGACAGGGGGTATACGAGCAGTACTTC. The whole variable domain, remainder taken from reference TRBV11-3 and TRBJ2-7, is EAGVVQSPRYKIIEKKQPVAFWCNPISGHNTLYWYLQNLGQGPELLIRYENEEAVDDSQLPKDRFSAERLKGVDSTLKIQPAELGDSAVYLCASSPGQGVYEQYFGPGTRLTVT.

The J gene is TRBJ1-5, the V gene TRBV4-1; 8 nucleotides align to TRBD1. The junction had 5 bases not matched to a gene; V was cut back by 4 bases and J by 0 bases. CDR3 length equals 16 residues. CDR1 and CDR2 from the germline V gene are MGHRA and YSYEKL. This CDR3 reads CASSPDRDYSNQPQHF. DNA for the CDR3: TGCGCCAGCAGCCCGGACAGGGATTATAGCAATCAGCCCCAGCATTTT.

The chain combines TRBV7-2 with TRBJ2-5; possible D gene TRBD1, 6 bases. This CDR3 region has 17 residues. The germline V gene encodes CDR1 SGHTA and CDR2 FQGNSA. V lost 1 base, J lost 4 bases, and 19 bases lay in between. CDR3 in amino acids: CASSLVRSGTGLETQYF. In DNA form, the CDR3 reads TGTGCCAGCAGCTTAGTACGGTCCGGTACAGGGTTAGAGACCCAGTACTTC.

The rearrangement links TRBV19 to TRBJ2-7; TRBD2 is a possible D gene (6 bases). Trimming removed 7 bases at V and 6 bases at J, with 10 bases between. There are 11 residues in the CDR3. The germline CDR1 and CDR2 sequences are LNHDA and SQIVND (reference sequence). CDR3: CASMGGGEQYF. CDR3 in DNA: TGTGCCAGTATGGGGGGAGGCGAGCAGTACTTC.

The rearrangement uses TRBV5-5 and TRBJ1-5; D uncertain. Germline loops: CDR1 SGHKS, CDR2 YYEKEE (reference sequence). The CDR3 runs 15 residues. V was clipped by 2 bases and J by 1 base, with 10 bases between them. CDR3 coding DNA: TGTGCCAGCAGCTTAGAAGGGCTAAGCAATCAGCCCCAGCATTTT. This translates into CASSLEGLSNQPQHF.

V gene TRBV4-1 combines with J gene TRBJ2-3; TRBD2 aligns across 12 bases. The trim removed 0 bases at V and 3 bases at J, leaving 4 bases unmatched. This CDR3 is built from 17 residues. From germline, CDR1 is MGHRA and CDR2 YSYEKL. The CDR3 nucleotides read TGCGCCAGCAGCCAAGAAGCTAGCGGGAGGGCAACAGATACGCAGTATTTT. It yields the protein CASSQEASGRATDTQYF.